This T cell receptor beta chain originates from a study of blood T cell repertoires in COVID-19. Turning to the study itself: Material from acute and convalescent COVID-19 was sourced from the United States, Italy and Spain. T cells, B-cell-depleted T cells, or PBMCs supplied cDNA or gDNA.

The V segment lost 4 bases and the J segment 1 base; nucleotides outside the gene matches: 0. Germline loops: CDR1 KGHSH, CDR2 LQKENI. There are 14 residues in the CDR3. This clone appeared once. Source study methods: Scientists estimated how many nucleated cells there were by amplifying reference gene primers. Sequencing was performed with immunoSEQ multiplex PCR; in TCRdb, only in-frame clones are kept and a portion is missing. V, J and clone size derive from that table, while D and trimming were established from the DNA sequence. The sample carries 85,000 to 100,000 clones, around 72% recorded once.

The sequence was obtained from a woman aged 55-69 years in a cohort sampled during active or convalescent COVID-19. The chain has TRBV18 and TRBJ2-3; 9 bases are a match to TRBD2. Material for sequencing was peripheral blood. The CDR3 spells CASSRTSGTDTQYF. The CDR3 DNA sequence: TGTGCCAGCTCACGGACTAGCGGCACAGATACGCAGTATTTT. The whole variable domain, remainder taken from reference TRBV18 and TRBJ2-3, is NAGVMQNPRHLVRRRGQEARLRCSPMKGHSHVYWYRQLPEEGLKFMVYLQKENIIDESGMPKERFSAEFPKEGPSILRIQQVVRGDSAAYFCASSRTSGTDTQYFGPGTRLTVL.